The TCR beta chain described here comes from a study of CD8 T cells in ankylosing spondylitis. Quantitative 5'-RACE with molecular barcodes generated TCR beta libraries. TCRdb re-analysed the 5' RACE reads in MiXCR, keeping a single row per CDR3 protein. The sample holds about 170,000 distinct CDR3 sequences, approximately 20% seen once. Whole-study results and caveats: Characteristic of ankylosing spondylitis blood, it appeared, was a TCR beta motif comprising eight highly homologous variants. Significantly higher representation of disease-linked clones was reported for matched ankylosing spondylitis synovial fluid. Disease-linked clones proved CD8+ and comparatively uncommon in peripheral blood.

This clonotype was detected many times. The antigen is unknown. Germline V gives CDR1 ENHRY, CDR2 SYGVKD. After removal of 5 bases from V and 7 bases from J, the junction contained 3 bases not matched to a gene. The CDR3 extends over 14 amino acids. The sequence came from a male donor with ankylosing spondylitis or in good health (not recorded which). The chain links TRBV10-3 to TRBJ1-4, with 11 bases aligning to TRBD1. Material: blood, either unsorted or a sorted T cell fraction (not recorded which). CDR3 residues: CAISQGQGGEKLFF. As DNA, the CDR3 is TGTGCCATCAGTCAGGGACAGGGGGGTGAAAAACTGTTTTTT.